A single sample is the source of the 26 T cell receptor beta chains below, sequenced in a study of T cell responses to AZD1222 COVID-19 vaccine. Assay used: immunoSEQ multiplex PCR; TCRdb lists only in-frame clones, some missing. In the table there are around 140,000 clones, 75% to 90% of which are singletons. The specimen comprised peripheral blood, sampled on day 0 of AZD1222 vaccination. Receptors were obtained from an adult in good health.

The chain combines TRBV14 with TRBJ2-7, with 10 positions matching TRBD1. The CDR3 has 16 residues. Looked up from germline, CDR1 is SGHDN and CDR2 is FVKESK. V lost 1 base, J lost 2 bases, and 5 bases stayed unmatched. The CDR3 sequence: CASSQGTGGRTYEQYF. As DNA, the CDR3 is TGTGCCAGCAGCCAAGGGACAGGGGGGAGGACCTACGAGCAGTACTTC.

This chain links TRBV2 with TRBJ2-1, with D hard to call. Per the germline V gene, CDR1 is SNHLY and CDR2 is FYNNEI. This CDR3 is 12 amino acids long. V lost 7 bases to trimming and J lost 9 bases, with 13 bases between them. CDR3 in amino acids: CASNDESSEQFF. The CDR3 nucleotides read TGTGCCAGCAACGACGAATCTAGTGAGCAGTTCTTC.

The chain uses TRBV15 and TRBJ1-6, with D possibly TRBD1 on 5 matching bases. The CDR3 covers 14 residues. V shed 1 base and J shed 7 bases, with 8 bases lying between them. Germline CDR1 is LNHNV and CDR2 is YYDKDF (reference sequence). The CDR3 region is CATSRAQVNSPLHF. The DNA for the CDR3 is TGTGCCACCAGCAGAGCACAGGTCAATTCACCCCTCCACTTT.

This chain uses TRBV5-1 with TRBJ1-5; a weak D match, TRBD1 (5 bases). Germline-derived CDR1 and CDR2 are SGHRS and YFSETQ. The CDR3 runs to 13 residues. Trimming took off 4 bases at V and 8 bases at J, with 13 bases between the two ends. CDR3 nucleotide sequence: TGCGCCAGCAGCAAGGGGATGGCAGAGCCCCAGCATTTT. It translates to CASSKGMAEPQHF.

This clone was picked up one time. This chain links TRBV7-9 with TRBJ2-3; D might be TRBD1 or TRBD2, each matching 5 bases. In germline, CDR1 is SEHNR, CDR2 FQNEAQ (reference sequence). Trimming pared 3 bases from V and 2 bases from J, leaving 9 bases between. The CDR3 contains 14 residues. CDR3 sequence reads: CASSFEGLTDTQYF. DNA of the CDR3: TGTGCCAGCAGCTTTGAGGGGCTCACAGATACGCAGTATTTT.

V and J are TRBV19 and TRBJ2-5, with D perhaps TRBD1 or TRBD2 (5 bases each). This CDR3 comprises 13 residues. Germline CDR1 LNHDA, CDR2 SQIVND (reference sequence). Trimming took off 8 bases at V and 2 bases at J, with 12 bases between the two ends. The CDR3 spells CASSGAVQETQYF. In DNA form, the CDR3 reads TGTGCCAGTTCCGGGGCAGTTCAAGAGACCCAGTACTTC.

In nucleotides, the CDR3 is TGTGCCTGGAGTGTTAGTAGCGGGAGCTCCTACGAGCAGTACTTC. It translates to CAWSVSSGSSYEQYF. The J gene is TRBJ2-7, the V gene TRBV30, with 9 bases aligning to TRBD2. CDR1 and CDR2 (germline): GTSNPN, SVGIG (reference sequence). The length of the CDR3 is 15 residues. V trimming: 0 bases; J trimming: 0 bases; junction bases outside the gene matches: 3.

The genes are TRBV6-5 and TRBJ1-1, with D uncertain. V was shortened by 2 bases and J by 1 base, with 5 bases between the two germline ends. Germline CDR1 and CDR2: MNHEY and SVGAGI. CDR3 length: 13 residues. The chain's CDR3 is CASSYGRNTEAFF. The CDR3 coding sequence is TGTGCCAGCAGTTACGGGAGGAACACTGAAGCTTTCTTT.

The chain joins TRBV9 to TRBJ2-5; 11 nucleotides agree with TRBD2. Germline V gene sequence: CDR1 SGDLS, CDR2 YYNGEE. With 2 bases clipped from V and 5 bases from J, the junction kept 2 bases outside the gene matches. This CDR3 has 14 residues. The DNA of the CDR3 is TGTGCCAGCAGCGTCTCTAGCGGGAGGGAGACCCAGTACTTC. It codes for CASSVSSGRETQYF. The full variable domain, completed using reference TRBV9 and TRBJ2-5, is DSGVTQTPKHLITATGQRVTLRCSPRSGDLSVYWYQQSLDQGLQFLIQYYNGEERAKGNILERFSAQQFPDLHSELNLSSLELGDSALYFCASSVSSGRETQYFGPGTRLLVL.

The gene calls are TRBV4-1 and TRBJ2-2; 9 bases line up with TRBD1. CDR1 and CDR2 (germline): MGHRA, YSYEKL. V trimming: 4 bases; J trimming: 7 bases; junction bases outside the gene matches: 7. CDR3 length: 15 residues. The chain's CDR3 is CASSLRDREHGELFF. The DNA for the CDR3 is TGCGCCAGCAGCCTCCGGGACAGGGAGCACGGGGAGCTGTTTTTT.

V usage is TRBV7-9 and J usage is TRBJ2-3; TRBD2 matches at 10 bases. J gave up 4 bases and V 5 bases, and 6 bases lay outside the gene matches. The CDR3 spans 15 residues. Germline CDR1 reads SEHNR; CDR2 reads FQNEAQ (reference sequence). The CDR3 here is CASSLIAGGADTQYF. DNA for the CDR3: TGTGCCAGCAGCCTTATAGCGGGAGGCGCAGATACGCAGTATTTT.

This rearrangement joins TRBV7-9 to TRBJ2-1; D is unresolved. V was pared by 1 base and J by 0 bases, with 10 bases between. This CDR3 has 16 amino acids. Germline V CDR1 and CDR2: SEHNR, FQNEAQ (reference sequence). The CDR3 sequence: CASSLVLPSSYNEQFF. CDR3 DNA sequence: TGTGCCAGCAGCTTAGTTTTACCGAGCTCCTACAATGAGCAGTTCTTC.

The DNA of the CDR3 is TGTGCCAGCAGCCGCCGGGAGACCCAGTACTTC. Translation gives CASSRRETQYF. The chain combines TRBV5-4 with TRBJ2-5; D is unclear. The V end lost 4 bases, the J end lost 5 bases, and 6 bases lay between the germline ends. CDR1 SGHNT and CDR2 YYREEE come from the germline V gene (reference sequence). The CDR3 spans 11 residues.

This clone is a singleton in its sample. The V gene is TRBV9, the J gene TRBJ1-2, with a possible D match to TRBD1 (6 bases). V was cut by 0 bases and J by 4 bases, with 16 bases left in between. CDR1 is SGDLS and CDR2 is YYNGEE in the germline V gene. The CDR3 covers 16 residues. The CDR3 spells CASSVEQQGWSYGYTF. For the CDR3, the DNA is TGTGCCAGCAGCGTAGAGCAACAGGGTTGGAGCTATGGCTACACCTTC.

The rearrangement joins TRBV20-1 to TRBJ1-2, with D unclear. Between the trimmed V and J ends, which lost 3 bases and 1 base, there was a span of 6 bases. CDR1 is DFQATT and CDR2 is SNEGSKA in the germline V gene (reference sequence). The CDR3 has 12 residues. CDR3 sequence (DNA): TGCAGTGCTAGTAACCATAACTATGGCTACACCTTC. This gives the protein CSASNHNYGYTF.

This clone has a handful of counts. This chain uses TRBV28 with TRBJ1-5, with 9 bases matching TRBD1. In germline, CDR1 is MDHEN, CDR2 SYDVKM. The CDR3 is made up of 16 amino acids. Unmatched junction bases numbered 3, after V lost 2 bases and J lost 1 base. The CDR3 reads CASSLLGTGSNQPQHF. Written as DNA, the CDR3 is TGTGCCAGCAGTTTACTGGGGACAGGGAGCAATCAGCCCCAGCATTTT.

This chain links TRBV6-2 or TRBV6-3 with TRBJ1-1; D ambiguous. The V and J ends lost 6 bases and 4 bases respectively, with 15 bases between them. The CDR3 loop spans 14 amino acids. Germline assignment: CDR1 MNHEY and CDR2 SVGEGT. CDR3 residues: CASSPGKWGTEAFF. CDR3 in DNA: TGTGCCAGCAGCCCCGGGAAGTGGGGCACTGAAGCTTTCTTT.

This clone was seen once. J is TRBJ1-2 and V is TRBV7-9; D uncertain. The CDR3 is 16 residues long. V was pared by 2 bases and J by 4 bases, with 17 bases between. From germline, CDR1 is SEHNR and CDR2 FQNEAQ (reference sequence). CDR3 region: CASSLFVSNSAYGYTF. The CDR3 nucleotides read TGTGCCAGCAGCTTATTTGTGTCGAACAGTGCCTATGGCTACACCTTC.

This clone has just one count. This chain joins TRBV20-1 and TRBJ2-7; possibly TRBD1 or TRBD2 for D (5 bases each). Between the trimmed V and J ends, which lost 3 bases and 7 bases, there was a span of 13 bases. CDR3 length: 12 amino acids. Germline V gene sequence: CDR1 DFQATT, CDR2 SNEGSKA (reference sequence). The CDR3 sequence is CSASPLWGEQYF. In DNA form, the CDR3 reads TGCAGTGCTAGTCCCCTTTGGGGGGAGCAGTACTTC.

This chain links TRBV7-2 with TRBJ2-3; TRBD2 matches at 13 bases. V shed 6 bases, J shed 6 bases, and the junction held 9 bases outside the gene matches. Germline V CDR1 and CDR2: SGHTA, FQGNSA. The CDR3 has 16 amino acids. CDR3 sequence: CASRLRTSGRLDTQYF. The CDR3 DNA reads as TGTGCCAGCAGGCTCAGGACTAGCGGGAGATTGGATACGCAGTATTTT. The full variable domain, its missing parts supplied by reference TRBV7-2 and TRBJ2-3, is GAGVSQSPSNKVTEKGKDVELRCDPISGHTALYWYRQSLGQGLEFLIYFQGNSAPDKSGLPSDRFSAERTGGSVSTLTIQRTQQEDSAVYLCASRLRTSGRLDTQYFGPGTRLTVL.

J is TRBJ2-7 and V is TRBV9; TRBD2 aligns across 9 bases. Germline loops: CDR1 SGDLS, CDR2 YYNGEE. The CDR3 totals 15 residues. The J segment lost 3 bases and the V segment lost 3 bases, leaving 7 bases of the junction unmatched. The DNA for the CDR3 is TGTGCCAGCAGCGCCTATAGCGGGAGCAGCTACGAGCAGTACTTC. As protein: CASSAYSGSSYEQYF.

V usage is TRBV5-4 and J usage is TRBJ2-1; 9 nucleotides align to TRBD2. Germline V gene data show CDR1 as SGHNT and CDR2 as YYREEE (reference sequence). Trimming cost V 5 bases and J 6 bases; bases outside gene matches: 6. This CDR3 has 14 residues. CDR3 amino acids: CASSSGTSLNEQFF. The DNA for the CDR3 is TGTGCCAGCAGTTCCGGGACTAGCCTCAATGAGCAGTTCTTC.

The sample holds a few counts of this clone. For the CDR3, the DNA is TGTGCCAGCAAGGGGGACAGCTGGATCGGGGAGCTGTTTTTT. Translating it yields CASKGDSWIGELFF. The chain links TRBV3-1 (or the pseudogene TRBV3-2) to TRBJ2-2, with 7 bases matching TRBD1. The CDR3 is 14 residues long. The germline V gene encodes CDR1 LGHDT and CDR2 YNNKEL (reference sequence). V was pared by 7 bases and J by 7 bases, with 9 bases of the junction left unmatched.

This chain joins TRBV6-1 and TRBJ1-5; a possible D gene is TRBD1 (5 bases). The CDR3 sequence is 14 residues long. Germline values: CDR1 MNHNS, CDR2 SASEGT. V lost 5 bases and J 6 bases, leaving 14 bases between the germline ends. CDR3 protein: CASSYREGSQPQHF. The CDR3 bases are TGTGCCAGCAGTTATCGGGAGGGGAGTCAGCCCCAGCATTTT.

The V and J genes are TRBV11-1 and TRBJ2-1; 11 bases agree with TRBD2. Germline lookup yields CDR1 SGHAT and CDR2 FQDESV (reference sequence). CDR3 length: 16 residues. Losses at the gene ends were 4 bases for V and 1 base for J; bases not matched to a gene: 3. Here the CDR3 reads CASSYLAGGSYNEQFF. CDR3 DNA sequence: TGTGCCAGCAGCTATCTAGCGGGGGGTTCCTACAATGAGCAGTTCTTC.

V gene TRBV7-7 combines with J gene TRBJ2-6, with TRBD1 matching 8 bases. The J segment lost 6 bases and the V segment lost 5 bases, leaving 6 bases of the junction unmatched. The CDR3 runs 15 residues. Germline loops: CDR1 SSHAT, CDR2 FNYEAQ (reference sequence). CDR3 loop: CASSQGANTANVLTF. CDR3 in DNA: TGTGCCAGCAGCCAGGGGGCGAATACGGCCAACGTCCTGACTTTC.